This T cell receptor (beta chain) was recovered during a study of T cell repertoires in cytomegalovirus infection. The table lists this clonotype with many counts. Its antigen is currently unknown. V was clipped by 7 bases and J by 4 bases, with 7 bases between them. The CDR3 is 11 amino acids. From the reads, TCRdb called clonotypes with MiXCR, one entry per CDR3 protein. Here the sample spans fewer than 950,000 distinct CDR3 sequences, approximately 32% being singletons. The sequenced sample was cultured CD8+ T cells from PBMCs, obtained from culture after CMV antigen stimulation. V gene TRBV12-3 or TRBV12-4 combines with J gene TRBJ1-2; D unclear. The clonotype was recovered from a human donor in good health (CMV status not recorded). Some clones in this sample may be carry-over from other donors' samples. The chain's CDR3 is CASNGGYGYTF. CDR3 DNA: TGTGCCAGCAATGGCGGCTATGGCTACACCTTC.